The rows below give T cell receptor beta chains drawn from one sample of a study of T cell responses to AZD1222 COVID-19 vaccine. Sequenced by immunoSEQ multiplex PCR; TCRdb stores in-frame clones only, minus some. Of approximately 100,000 clones listed, 85% to 90% are singletons. The source material was peripheral blood, sampled on day 0 of AZD1222 vaccination. These receptors were obtained from an adult in good health. Each CDR3 is given with its conserved first and last residue. A D gene is named only where the DNA matches it firmly. Clone size, where shown, is once, few, many, or a class for clones that have expanded.

TGTGCCAGCAGTTTCTCGGATCAGCCCCAGCATTTT | CASSFSDQPQHF | TRBJ1-5 | NA | TRBV28 | NA
TGTGCCAGCAGTGGCAGGCAGGGGTACGAGCAGTACTTC | CASSGRQGYEQYF | TRBJ2-7 | NA | TRBV25-1 | NA
TGTGCCAGCAGAAAAGGGGTTGAGGAGCAGTACTTC | CASRKGVEEQYF | TRBJ2-7 | NA | TRBV5-4 | NA
TGTGCCAGCAGTTCTGGGGACATAACCTACGAGCAGTACTTC | CASSSGDITYEQYF | TRBJ2-7 | NA | TRBV28 | NA
TGTGCCAGCAGTTCTTCCGGGACTAGCGGGAGCAATGAGCAGTTCTTC | CASSSSGTSGSNEQFF | TRBJ2-1 | TRBD2 | TRBV6-4 | NA
TGCGCCAGCAGCCGTCGGGACTATGGAAACACAGATACGCAGTATTTT | CASSRRDYGNTDTQYF | TRBJ2-3 | TRBD2 | TRBV5-1 | NA
TGTGCCAGCAGTTACTCGAGGCAGGGCGAAGCTTTCTTT | CASSYSRQGEAFF | TRBJ1-1 | NA | TRBV6-5 | NA
TGTGCCAGCAGTTTAGTGGGGGGGCTTAATGAAAAACTGTTTTTT | CASSLVGGLNEKLFF | TRBJ1-4 | NA | TRBV27 | NA
TGTGCCAGCTCACCGGGGTCATTCGGCGGGGATAATTCACCCCTCCACTTT | CASSPGSFGGDNSPLHF | TRBJ1-6 | NA | TRBV18 | NA
TGTGCCAGCAGCCATCGTCCCGGACTCCCCACGAAGCAGTACTTC | CASSHRPGLPTKQYF | TRBJ2-7 | NA | TRBV5-6 | NA
TGTGCCGTATCTAGCGGGACCGGGGAGCTGTTTTTT | CAVSSGTGELFF | TRBJ2-2 | TRBD2 | TRBV10-3 | once
TGCGCCAGCAGCTATGGGGGGCGCGAGCAGTACTTC | CASSYGGREQYF | TRBJ2-7 | NA | TRBV5-1 | NA
TGTGCCAGCAAGCGGGGCTCCAATGAAAAACTGTTTTTT | CASKRGSNEKLFF | TRBJ1-4 | NA | TRBV7-9 | NA
TGCGCCAGCAGTGCCGGGACTAGCGGGAGAGAGACCCAGTACTTC | CASSAGTSGRETQYF | TRBJ2-5 | TRBD2 | TRBV10-1 | NA
TGCGCCAGCAGTGAGTCGACGGGACAGGGGGCCCAAGAGACCCAGTACTTC | CASSESTGQGAQETQYF | TRBJ2-5 | TRBD1 | TRBV10-1 | NA
TGTGCCAGCAGCCAAGATTGGGCTAGCGGCCAAGAGACCCAGTACTTC | CASSQDWASGQETQYF | TRBJ2-5 | TRBD2 | TRBV4-2 | NA
TGTGCCATCAGTGAGGACAGGGGGCCGGGGGATAGCAATCAGCCCCAGCATTTT | CAISEDRGPGDSNQPQHF | TRBJ1-5 | TRBD1 | TRBV10-3 | NA
TGTGCCAGCAGCGCTGCCCCGTCAGGGGGCTACACCTTC | CASSAAPSGGYTF | TRBJ1-2 | NA | TRBV6-5 | NA
TGTGCCAGCAGCGCCACCTCGGGGGGAGAGACCCAGTACTTC | CASSATSGGETQYF | TRBJ2-5 | TRBD2 | TRBV9 | NA
TGTGCCAGCAGTTTGGCACCTACTAACTATGGCTACACCTTC | CASSLAPTNYGYTF | TRBJ1-2 | NA | TRBV28 | NA
TGTGCCAGTAGTCCCCGACAGGGCGGAGGCACAGATACGCAGTATTTT | CASSPRQGGGTDTQYF | TRBJ2-3 | TRBD1 | TRBV19 | NA
TGTGCCAGCAGCTCATACACTACTGGGGATGGCTACACCTTC | CASSSYTTGDGYTF | TRBJ1-2 | NA | TRBV7-3 | NA
TGTGCCAGCAGCCAGGGTAACAATCAGCCCCAGCATTTT | CASSQGNNQPQHF | TRBJ1-5 | NA | TRBV3-1/TRBV3-2 | NA
TGTGCCAGCAGACGACAGGGGACTGGAAACACCATATATTTT | CASRRQGTGNTIYF | TRBJ1-3 | TRBD1 | TRBV27 | NA
TGTGCCAGCAGTGATCGGGCCAGCACAGATACGCAGTATTTT | CASSDRASTDTQYF | TRBJ2-3 | NA | TRBV6-1 | NA
TGCAGCGTCACGGGGACAGGGGATAATCAGCCCCAGCATTTT | CSVTGTGDNQPQHF | TRBJ1-5 | TRBD1 | TRBV29-1 | NA
TGCAGCGTTAATGGGGTTACGGGCGGGCGAGCCAAAAACATTCAGTACTTC | CSVNGVTGGRAKNIQYF | TRBJ2-4 | NA | TRBV29-1 | NA
TGTGCCAGCAGGCCGGGACAGGGACTTAACTATGGCTACACCTTC | CASRPGQGLNYGYTF | TRBJ1-2 | TRBD1 | TRBV6-4 | NA
TGTGCCAGCAGCTTGGTTGCAACTAATGAAAAACTGTTTTTT | CASSLVATNEKLFF | TRBJ1-4 | NA | TRBV5-6 | NA
TGTGCCAGCAGTTTAGGGACAGGGGCATCCGGCTCCTACGAGCAGTACTTC | CASSLGTGASGSYEQYF | TRBJ2-7 | TRBD1 | TRBV28 | NA
TGTGCCAGCAGTGTTGTGGCGGGAACCAACAATGAGCAGTTCTTC | CASSVVAGTNNEQFF | TRBJ2-1 | NA | TRBV6-4 | NA
TGTGCCAGCAGCACGACCACCGGGACAGAGAATTCACCCCTCCACTTT | CASSTTTGTENSPLHF | TRBJ1-6 | TRBD1 | TRBV11-3 | NA